The clone carrying this T cell receptor (beta chain) turned up a few times. Its specificity is unknown. These data come from a study of response to subunit inactivated influenza vaccine. Study outcomes and limitations: Authors suggested that a seasonal influenza vaccination recruits few new T cells each time.

The CDR3 spans 14 residues. CDR1 is SGDLS and CDR2 is YYNGEE in the germline V gene. After removal of 3 bases from V and 4 bases from J, the junction contained 6 bases not matched to a gene. One entry per CDR3 protein results from TCRdb running MiXCR on the RT-PCR reads. The sample carries some 500,000 distinct CDR3 sequences, about an eighth recorded once. The material was PBMCs from blood, obtained roughly 6 weeks after vaccination. The genes are TRBV9 and TRBJ1-1; 7 positions match TRBD1. The source is a man aged 50-59 years who received an inactivated influenza vaccine. The CDR3 bases are TGTGCCAGCAGCGAGGGACAGCCAACCACTGAAGCTTTCTTT. Its translation: CASSEGQPTTEAFF.